This T cell receptor beta chain is drawn from a study of shared clonotypes between healthy human individuals. Study-wide background: Per donor, three plates held CD4 naive cells, three held CD4 memory, two held CD8 naive and one held CD8 memory.

Here immunoSEQ multiplex PCR was the method, and the copy in TCRdb shows in-frame clones only, minus some. The repertoire has roughly 300,000 clones, more than 75% of them found once; the top ten carry roughly 15%. General study findings and limits: Even with large depth, rarefaction showed that sorted-subset sequencing was incomplete.

Germline V gene sequence: CDR1 SGHVS, CDR2 FQNEAQ. The CDR3 has 15 residues. V was trimmed by 4 bases and J by 2 bases, leaving 15 bases between them. Concerning this clone itself: Its specificity is not known.

All donors were healthy HIV-negative adults lacking recent acute infections or vaccinations. Combination of CD45RO+ cells with CCR7-negative CD45RA+ TemRA cells was used for CD8 memory. The source is a man between 18 and 35 years old in good health. V gene TRBV7-8 combines with J gene TRBJ2-7; D gene uncertain. The sample taken for sequencing was memory CD8+ T cells sorted from blood. Subset of the sample: CD45RO+ cells pooled with CCR7-negative TemRA cells. The DNA of the CDR3 is TGTGCCAGCAGCTCCGGCGGCGGACGGACCTACGAGCAGTACTTC. This sequence encodes CASSSGGGRTYEQYF. The full variable domain, completed using reference TRBV7-8 and TRBJ2-7, is GAGVSQSPRYKVAKRGQDVALRCDPISGHVSLFWYQQALGQGPEFLTYFQNEAQLDKSGLPSDRFFAERPEGSVSTLKIQRTQQEDSAVYLCASSSGGGRTYEQYFGPGTRLTVT.